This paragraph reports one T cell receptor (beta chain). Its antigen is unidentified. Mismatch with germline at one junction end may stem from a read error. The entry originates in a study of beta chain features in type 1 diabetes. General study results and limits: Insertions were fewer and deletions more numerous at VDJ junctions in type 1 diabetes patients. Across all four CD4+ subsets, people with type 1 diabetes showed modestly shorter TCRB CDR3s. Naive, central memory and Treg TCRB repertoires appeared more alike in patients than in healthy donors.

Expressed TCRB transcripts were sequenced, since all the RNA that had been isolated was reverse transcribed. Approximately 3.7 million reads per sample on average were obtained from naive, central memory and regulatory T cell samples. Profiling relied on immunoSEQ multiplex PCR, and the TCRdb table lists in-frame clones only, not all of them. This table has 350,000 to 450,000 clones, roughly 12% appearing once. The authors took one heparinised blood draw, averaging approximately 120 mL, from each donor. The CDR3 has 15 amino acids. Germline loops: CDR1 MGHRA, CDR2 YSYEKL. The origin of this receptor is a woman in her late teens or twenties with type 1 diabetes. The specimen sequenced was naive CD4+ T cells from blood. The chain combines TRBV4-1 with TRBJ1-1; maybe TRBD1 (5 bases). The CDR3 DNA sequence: TGCGCCAGCAGACAAGGTATGGGGGGAAACACTGAAGCTTTCTTT. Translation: CASRQGMGGNTEAFF.